One T cell receptor beta chain is described in this entry. Its antigen remains undetermined. One base away there is no much larger clone; base qualities are not given. The cohort consisted of approximately 690 healthy bone marrow donors. At the time of sampling, all cohort members were nominally healthy, though unrecorded immune exposures were likely present. The donor tested CMV seropositive and was one of the 289 seropositive cohort members. A peripheral blood sample was provided by each donor, and peripheral blood mononuclear cells were used for TCR beta sequencing. Genomic DNA extraction from the blood cell samples was performed with the Qiagen DNeasy Blood Extraction Kit. The library relied on the immunoSEQ multiplex PCR assay. A mixture of 60 forward primers for TCR Vbeta segments and 13 reverse primers for TCR Jbeta segments was used in the multiplex PCR. The CDR3 region of rearranged TCR beta genes was amplified from genomic DNA by a multiplex PCR assay. On the Illumina HiSeq System, the amplified TCR beta libraries were sequenced as 87-base-pair reads. As for how the authors treated the data: A later analysis counted some 74 million unique TCR beta chains across the 640 or so repertoires, and some 11 million of these chains were shared by at least two donors. Raw reads were error-corrected and collapsed into unique sequences by a nearest-neighbor algorithm in which closely related sequences were merged to remove PCR and sequencing errors. V, D and J gene segments were assigned by aligning CDR3 sequences to IMGT reference sequences. For a sequence to be retained, a match of at least six nucleotides was required to both a V gene segment and a J gene segment. A rearrangement was called productive if the CDR3 had no stop codons and remained in frame with V and J, and every other rearrangement was called non-productive. CDR3 was defined by IMGT convention, running from the second conserved V-encoded cysteine to the conserved J-encoded phenylalanine. Sequences without an unambiguous match to a single V gene segment were excluded from the earlier analysis of almost 600 of the donors. An earlier analysis of 587 of the donors classified V segments as functional when productive rearrangements were above 56.7% and as segregating when the standard deviation between donors was above 5%. A statistical classification framework was built for diagnosing cytomegalovirus status from the catalog of TCR beta chain sequences. V and J gene assignment, in a later analysis, came from comparing TCR nucleotide sequences with IMGT/GENE-DB human TR gene sequences. In a later analysis, CDR3 sequences and most-parsimonious VDJ recombination scenarios were assigned using the TCRdist pipeline. In a later analysis, each TCR beta chain was defined by its CDR3 amino acid sequence together with its V-gene family, and reads without a unique V-gene family were excluded. To address suspected cross-contamination and a sequencing artifact, a later analysis removed several hundred highly shared, low-generation-probability nucleotide sequences. In a later analysis, a clonal expansion index was calculated for each public chain from normalized within-repertoire ranks of inferred template counts. In a later analysis, generation probabilities were computed with a VDJ recombination model fitted to out-of-frame rearrangements, and the resulting probabilities were checked against IGoR. In a later analysis, hypergeometric tests were used to score TCR-TCR, TCR-HLA and TCR-CMV co-occurrence, with a repertoire-size bias correction applied to TCR pairs. In a later analysis, false discovery rates were estimated by permuting HLA or CMV assignments 20 times. In a later analysis, co-occurring TCRs were grouped with DBSCAN, and TCRdist sequence similarity was added when clustering was performed within HLA-allele-positive subsets. For co-occurrence clustering, repertoires with fewer than 30,000 or more than 120,000 public chains were excluded, along with five or six repertoires with anomalous nucleotide sharing. As stored in TCRdb, this immuneACCESS dataset retains in-frame rearrangements with V and J assigned. A fraction of the clones does not appear; measured against another copy, unresolved V genes explain less than half of the discrepancy, and the remainder lacks a known reason. For V, J and clone size, that table is used; D and trimming come from the DNA. The sample table lists 100,000 to 150,000 clones, 70% to 80% of them with a count of one. About 3% of the sample rests with the top ten.

These data belong to a study of cytomegalovirus exposure and HLA in healthy donors (TCRdb year 2017). About the study as a whole: In an earlier analysis of roughly 500 of the donors, around 300 Gb of sequence data and roughly 100 million unique TCR beta sequences from about 179 million T cells were reported. Of the roughly 410 genotyped donors, 70% to 90% were placed in the genetic ancestry cluster associated with self-reported Caucasian donors. Using immunosequencing, the study profiled T cell repertoires from 500 to 800 subjects and related those repertoires to cytomegalovirus serostatus. Every repertoire in the discovery cohort had been generated on one and the same sequencing platform. Alongside the repertoire data, information on donor age, sex, ethnicity and CMV serostatus was compiled. Besides the first cohort of roughly 640 subjects, a separate validation cohort made up of over 100 different subjects was used. An earlier analysis of approximately 640 of the donors applied high-throughput TCR beta sequencing to assess whether each TCR beta V gene segment acted as functional or pseudogenic. Genome-wide SNP genotypes for about 60% of the roughly 670 donors were used in a later genetic analysis, which treated that subset as a discovery cohort. The aim of the study was to test whether cataloging public T cell receptors could identify signatures of past pathogen exposure. Class I and class II HLA loci were covered by the typing at four-digit resolution. The study combined high-throughput TCR immunosequencing, statistical association of individual TCRs with disease status, and machine learning to predict cytomegalovirus infection status. Across some 400 genotyped donors of the cohort, an average of approximately 240,000 unique TCR beta nucleotide sequences per donor were sequenced, and 15% to 20% of those sequences were non-productive. A later analysis re-examined previously published TCR beta repertoires from 610 or so donors and added high-resolution HLA genotyping to investigate patterns of TCR occurrence. The number of donors typed differed by locus, with about 629-640 for A, B, C, DRB1 and DQB1, more than 500 for DQA1, 600 to 610 for DPA1, and around 450 for DPB1. The later analysis used no new phenotypic data to find candidate immune exposures, relying instead on TCR beta sequences and their occurrence across donors. Approximately 300 gigabases of sequencing data and around 85 million unique TCR sequences made up an early release that covered 500 to 700 HLA-typed donors. Roughly 5 DR-DQ haplotypes were handled as single units for association and clustering, since linkage in the cohort was strong. Study-wide conclusions, independent of this receptor: The presence/absence analyses assumed that sequencing depth was roughly uniform across donors, and that assumption may not be true. In a later analysis, several top co-occurrence clusters were reported to appear linked to parvovirus B19, influenza, CMV and Epstein-Barr virus. Immune exposure information for the cohort was limited to CMV serostatus. The classifier was reported to diagnose cytomegalovirus status with high specificity and sensitivity in both the original and validation cohorts. Assigning TCR associations to individual alleles was difficult when HLA alleles, especially DR and DQ, strongly co-occurred. Some IMGT-functional V segments, including TRBV6-2 and TRBV6-3, could not be distinguished by the 87-base-pair reads and were therefore excluded. The authors suggested that the approach could potentially be extended to other disease states and immunological phenotypes. This cohort had only TCR beta chains sequenced, and the lack of alpha or paired-chain data limited which features could be detected. In a later analysis, TCR association rates were found to vary across HLA loci, with the most associated TCRs seen for DRB1 alleles and the fewest for HLA-C alleles. A cluster of highly shared sequence variants was judged likely to represent a technical artifact of the sequencing pipeline. An association between a missense DCLRE1C variant and V-gene and J-gene trimming of TCR beta chains was found in a later genetic analysis and replicated in an independent cohort. Broadly in line with IMGT annotations, most TCR beta V segments showed up in productive rearrangements about 87% or about 30% of the time in an earlier analysis of 587 of the donors. Compared with the roughly 720-donor mean, donors in an Asian-associated ancestry cluster had fewer N-insertions in productive TCRs, according to a later genetic analysis. A total of 150 or so TCR beta chains were listed by the study as associated with cytomegalovirus. Correlated functional status among segregating V segments might reflect linkage disequilibrium, but an unknown experimental factor could not be ruled out. Compared with equally common non-associated chains, HLA-associated TCR beta chains in a later analysis were more clonally expanded and had lower generation probabilities. A further reported finding was that TCR beta sequences accurately predicted the HLA-A and HLA-B alleles for most subjects in the first cohort. Because some donors lacked HLA typing at each locus, the association tests relied only on the typed subset. A later analysis associated approximately 17,000 TCR beta sequences with specific HLA alleles at a false discovery rate of 0.05. Because counts were too low, roughly 18 rarely observed V segments, including chromosome 9 orphons, were left out of the earlier analysis of 587 of the donors. A few of the identified cytomegalovirus-associated TCR beta chains were confirmed in vitro to be specific for cytomegalovirus antigens. Across donors, most TCR sequences were observed very rarely, whereas some public TCRs were present in many individuals. According to a later analysis, most CMV-associated TCR beta chains appeared to be HLA-restricted, and the HLA associations seemed to be driven largely by CMV exposure.

The CDR3 contains 14 residues, cysteine and phenylalanine counted. The kept DNA is CDR3 alone, 42 bases in frame from the first base. The junction shows trimming of 7 bases on V and 1 base on J, and the gene matches do not reach 0 bases of it. Based on the germline V gene, the CDR1 and CDR2 sequences are MNHNS and SASEGT. The chain couples TRBV6-1 to TRBJ2-3; a stretch of 12 junction bases matches TRBD2. This TCR was recovered from an older woman in good health and CMV-seropositive. Sequencing was performed on PBMCs. The sequenced DNA: TGTGCCAGCACTAGCGGGGGGGGCACAGATACGCAGTATTTT. Translated, it reads CASTSGGGTDTQYF.